A selection of T cell receptor beta chains follows, all from one sample in a study of siplizumab effects on memory and regulatory T cells. Repertoires were generated with immunoSEQ multiplex PCR, while TCRdb's copy carries only in-frame clones and drops some. The data hold 99,000 or so clones, with 93% observed a single time. The specimen sequenced was CD4+ T cells sorted from blood. These receptors all come from a human donor in good health. Both conserved end residues are part of each CDR3. Fields, in order: J gene, clone size, V gene, D gene, CDR3 protein, CDR3 DNA. A D gene is named only where the DNA matches it firmly. Where a row states a size, it is once, few, many or the class of an expanded clone; other rows omit it.

TRBJ2-2 | . | TRBV4-1 | TRBD2 | CASSHRLSGLAGGPGTGELFF | TGCGCCAGCAGCCATCGGCTCTCGGGACTAGCGGGAGGGCCGGGAACCGGGGAGCTGTTTTTT
TRBJ2-2 | once | TRBV5-1 | TRBD2 | CASSSWTSGGRPGELFF | TGCGCCAGCAGCTCCTGGACTAGCGGGGGAAGACCCGGGGAGCTGTTTTTT
TRBJ1-2 | . | TRBV15 | TRBD1 | CATSRGDSTNYGYTF | TGTGCCACCAGCAGAGGGGACAGCACTAACTATGGCTACACCTTC
TRBJ2-2 | . | TRBV7-8 | . | CASTVLASTGELFF | TGTGCCAGCACCGTCTTAGCAAGCACCGGGGAGCTGTTTTTT
TRBJ1-5 | . | TRBV19 | . | CASSIDGRLSNQPQHF | TGTGCCAGTAGTATAGACGGTCGCCTTAGCAATCAGCCCCAGCATTTT
TRBJ1-2 | . | TRBV19 | . | CASSIGSERAYGYTF | TGTGCCAGTAGTATTGGGTCAGAACGAGCATATGGCTACACCTTC
TRBJ2-7 | . | TRBV5-5 | . | CASSSRDTRYEQYF | TGTGCCAGCAGCTCAAGGGACACCCGCTACGAGCAGTACTTC
TRBJ2-1 | . | TRBV5-6 | . | CASSLEAGNNEQFF | TGTGCCAGCAGCTTGGAGGCAGGGAACAATGAGCAGTTCTTC
TRBJ1-1 | . | TRBV6-5 | . | CASMAGRVNTEAFF | TGTGCCAGCATGGCCGGCAGGGTGAACACTGAAGCTTTCTTT
TRBJ2-7 | . | TRBV7-2 | TRBD2 | CASSQTTSGSFYEQYF | TGTGCCAGCAGTCAAACCACTAGCGGAAGCTTCTACGAGCAGTACTTC
TRBJ2-7 | . | TRBV9 | TRBD1 | CASSVLGQAHYEQYF | TGTGCCAGCAGCGTTCTCGGACAGGCACACTACGAGCAGTACTTC
TRBJ1-4 | once | TRBV30 | . | CAWSWGWDEKLFF | TGTGCCTGGAGTTGGGGCTGGGATGAAAAACTGTTTTTT
TRBJ1-4 | . | TRBV7-8 | TRBD1 | CASSPRTGWEKLFF | TGTGCCAGCAGCCCACGGACAGGTTGGGAAAAACTGTTTTTT
TRBJ1-1 | . | TRBV19 | . | CASSIVDRGNTEAFF | TGTGCCAGTAGTATCGTGGACAGAGGGAACACTGAAGCTTTCTTT
TRBJ1-2 | . | TRBV29-1 | . | CSVKGQGYGYTF | TGCAGCGTCAAGGGACAAGGATATGGCTACACCTTC
TRBJ2-1 | . | TRBV9 | TRBD2 | CASSAGLAVDNEQFF | TGTGCCAGCAGCGCGGGACTAGCGGTTGACAATGAGCAGTTCTTC
TRBJ2-1 | . | TRBV7-9 | . | CASSPDLSSYNEQFF | TGTGCCAGCAGCCCTGACCTAAGCTCCTACAATGAGCAGTTCTTC